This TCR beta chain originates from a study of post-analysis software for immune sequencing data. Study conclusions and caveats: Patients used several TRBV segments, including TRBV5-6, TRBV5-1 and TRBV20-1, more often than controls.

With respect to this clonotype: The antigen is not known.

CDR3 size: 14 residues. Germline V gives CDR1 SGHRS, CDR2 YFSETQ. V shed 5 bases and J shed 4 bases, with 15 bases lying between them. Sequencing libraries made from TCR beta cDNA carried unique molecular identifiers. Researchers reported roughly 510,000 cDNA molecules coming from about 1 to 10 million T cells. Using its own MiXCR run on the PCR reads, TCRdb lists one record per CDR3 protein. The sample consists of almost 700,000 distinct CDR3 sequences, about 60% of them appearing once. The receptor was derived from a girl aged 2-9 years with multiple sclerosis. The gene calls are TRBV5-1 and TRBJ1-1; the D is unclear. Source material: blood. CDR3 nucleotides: TGCGCCAGCAGTCCTTGGCAGTCCGGCACTGAAGCTTTCTTT. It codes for CASSPWQSGTEAFF.